The 7 T cell receptor beta chains presented below share a single source sample, sequenced in a study of T-cell memory formation after mild COVID-19. TCRdb reprocessed the 5' RACE reads with MiXCR, giving one entry per CDR3 protein. The sample lists approximately 52,000 distinct CDR3 sequences, around 10% occurring once. Sequenced sample: PBMCs or a T cell subset sorted from them (not recorded which). Receptors were obtained from an adult woman who had mild COVID-19 (a few samples of this study predate the infection). Cell type and time point are not known.

The table lists this clonotype with a few counts. The V gene is TRBV5-6, the J gene TRBJ2-3; TRBD2 matches 8 bases. Germline-derived CDR1 and CDR2 are SGHDT and YYEEEE. The ends lost 3 bases at V and 6 bases at J; junction bases unmatched: 12. The CDR3 contains 16 residues. The CDR3 protein is CASSSLGLDDGDTQYF. In DNA form, the CDR3 reads TGTGCCAGCAGCTCCTTGGGACTAGATGATGGGGATACGCAGTATTTT.

Many counts were recorded for this clonotype. The chain employs TRBV7-9 and TRBJ2-5; 8 bases match TRBD1. There are 15 residues in the CDR3. The ends lost 4 bases at V and 1 base at J; junction bases unmatched: 5. Germline values: CDR1 SEHNR, CDR2 FQNEAQ (reference sequence). CDR3 sequence: CASSSWDRSQETQYF. The CDR3 region has the DNA TGTGCCAGCAGCTCCTGGGACAGGAGCCAAGAGACCCAGTACTTC.

This clonotype came up many times. The rearrangement joins TRBV7-9 to TRBJ2-3; no clear D. Trimming pared 4 bases from V and 2 bases from J, leaving 13 bases between. CDR1 and CDR2 from the germline V gene are SEHNR and FQNEAQ (reference sequence). This CDR3 comprises 15 residues. CDR3 bases: TGTGCCAGCAGCTCGACCAGCCAACCCACAGATACGCAGTATTTT. It encodes CASSSTSQPTDTQYF.

This clonotype was recorded many times. The chain employs TRBV3-1 and TRBJ2-3; D unclear. This CDR3 region has 17 residues. V lost 4 bases and J 0 bases, leaving 17 bases between the germline ends. The V gene's germline CDR1 is LGHDT and CDR2 YNNKEL (reference sequence). CDR3 region: CASSPSMGRLSTDTQYF. The CDR3 DNA reads TGTGCCAGCAGCCCCTCGATGGGTCGCCTTAGCACAGATACGCAGTATTTT.

This clonotype showed up just a few times. The genes are TRBV19 and TRBJ2-7; D perhaps matches TRBD2 (6 bases). Germline CDR1 and CDR2: LNHDA and SQIVND (reference sequence). This CDR3 is built from 17 residues. With 6 bases removed from V and 2 bases from J, the gap between germline ends came to 23 bases. The CDR3 bases are TGTGCCAGTAGCCCCGGGGGATGGGGGGAATCAACCTACGAGCAGTACTTC. It translates to CASSPGGWGESTYEQYF. Drawing the rest from reference TRBV19 and TRBJ2-7, the complete variable domain is DGGITQSPKYLFRKEGQNVTLSCEQNLNHDAMYWYRQDPGQGLRLIYYSQIVNDFQKGDIAEGYSVSREKKESFPLTVTSAQKNPTAFYLCASSPGGWGESTYEQYFGPGTRLTVT.

This clonotype was detected many times. The chain employs TRBV5-1 and TRBJ2-3, with D maybe TRBD1 (6 bases). The CDR3 contains 17 residues. With 0 bases removed from V and 4 bases from J, the gap between germline ends came to 18 bases. The germline gives CDR1 SGHRS, CDR2 YFSETQ. As DNA, the CDR3 is TGCGCCAGCAGCTTGGGCCACAGGGACCGTAAAGCAGATACGCAGTATTTT. This gives the protein CASSLGHRDRKADTQYF. Full variable domain (outside the CDR3, taken from reference TRBV5-1 and TRBJ2-3): KAGVTQTPRYLIKTRGQQVTLSCSPISGHRSVSWYQQTPGQGLQFLFEYFSETQRNKGNFPGRFSGRQFSNSRSEMNVSTLELGDSALYLCASSLGHRDRKADTQYFGPGTRLTVL.

The sample holds a few counts of this clonotype. The rearrangement links TRBV19 to TRBJ2-7; D is possibly TRBD2 (6 bases). The CDR3 extends over 16 amino acids. Germline CDR1 and CDR2: LNHDA and SQIVND (reference sequence). V was shortened by 1 base and J by 2 bases, with 15 bases between the two germline ends. Here the CDR3 DNA reads TGTGCCAGTAGTATAGCCCCGGGAGCGAATACCTACGAGCAGTACTTC. Protein product: CASSIAPGANTYEQYF.